What follows is one T cell receptor (beta chain) and its context. This specimen belongs to a study of blood T cell repertoires in COVID-19. The protocol was immunoSEQ multiplex PCR, while the TCRdb copy is restricted to in-frame clones and leaves out a portion. The table shows some 390,000 clones, with just under 90% occurring only once. Donors were grouped by their self-reported clinical history. Trimming stripped 6 bases from V and 2 bases from J, with 12 bases between. The V gene's germline CDR1 is MNHEY and CDR2 SVGEGT. The CDR3 length is 14 residues. The sequence came from a woman aged 25 to 39 who had recovered from COVID-19. The rearrangement uses TRBV6-2 or TRBV6-3 and TRBJ2-3; tentative D call: TRBD2 (6 bases). The sequencing input was PBMCs or T cells enriched from blood (not recorded which). The CDR3 sequence is CASSPGLPTDTQYF. CDR3 DNA: TGTGCCAGCAGCCCCGGACTACCCACAGATACGCAGTATTTT.